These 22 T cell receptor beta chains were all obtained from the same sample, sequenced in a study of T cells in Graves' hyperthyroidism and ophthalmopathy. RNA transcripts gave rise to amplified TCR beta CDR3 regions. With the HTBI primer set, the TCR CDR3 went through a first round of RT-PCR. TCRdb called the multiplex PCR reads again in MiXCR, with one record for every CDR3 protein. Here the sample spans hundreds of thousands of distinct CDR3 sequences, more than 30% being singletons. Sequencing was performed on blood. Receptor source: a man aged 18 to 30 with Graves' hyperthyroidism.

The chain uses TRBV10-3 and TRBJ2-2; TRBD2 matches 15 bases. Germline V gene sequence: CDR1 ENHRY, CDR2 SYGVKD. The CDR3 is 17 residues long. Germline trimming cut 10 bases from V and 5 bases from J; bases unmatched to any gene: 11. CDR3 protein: CASSRTSGRALTGELFF. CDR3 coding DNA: TGTGCCAGCAGCCGGACTAGCGGGAGGGCCTTGACCGGGGAGCTGTTTTTT.

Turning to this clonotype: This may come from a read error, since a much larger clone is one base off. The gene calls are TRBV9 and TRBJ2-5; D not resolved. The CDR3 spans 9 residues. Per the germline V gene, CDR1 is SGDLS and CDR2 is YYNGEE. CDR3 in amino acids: CASSVPPGF. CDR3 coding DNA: TGTGCCAGCAGCGTACCCCCAGGCTTC.

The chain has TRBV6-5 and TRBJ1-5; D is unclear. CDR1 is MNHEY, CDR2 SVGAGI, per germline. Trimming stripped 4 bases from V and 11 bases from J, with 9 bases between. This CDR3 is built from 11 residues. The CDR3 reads CASSCSGSQHF. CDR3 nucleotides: TGTGCCAGCAGTTGCAGTGGGTCCCAGCATTTT.

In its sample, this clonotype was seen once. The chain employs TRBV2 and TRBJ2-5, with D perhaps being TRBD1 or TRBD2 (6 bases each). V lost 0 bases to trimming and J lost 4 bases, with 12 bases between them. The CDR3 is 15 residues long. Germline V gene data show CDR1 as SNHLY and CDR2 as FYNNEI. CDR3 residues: CASSEAWGAGETQYF. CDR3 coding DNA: TGTGCCAGCAGTGAAGCGTGGGGGGCTGGAGAGACCCAGTACTTC.

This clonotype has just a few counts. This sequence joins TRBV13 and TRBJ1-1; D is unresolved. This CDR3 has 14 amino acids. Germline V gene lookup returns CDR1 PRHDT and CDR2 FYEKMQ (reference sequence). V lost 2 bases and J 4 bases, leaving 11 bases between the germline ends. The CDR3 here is CASSLPPSSTEAFF. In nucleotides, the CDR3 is TGTGCCAGCAGCTTACCCCCCTCCAGCACTGAAGCTTTCTTT.

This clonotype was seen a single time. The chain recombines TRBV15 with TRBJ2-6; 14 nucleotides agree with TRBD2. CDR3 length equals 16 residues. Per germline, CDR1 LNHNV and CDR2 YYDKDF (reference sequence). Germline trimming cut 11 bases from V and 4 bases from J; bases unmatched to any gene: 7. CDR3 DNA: TGTGCCCTACCGGGACTAGCGGGAGCCGGGGCCAACGTCCTGACTTTC. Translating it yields CALPGLAGAGANVLTF.

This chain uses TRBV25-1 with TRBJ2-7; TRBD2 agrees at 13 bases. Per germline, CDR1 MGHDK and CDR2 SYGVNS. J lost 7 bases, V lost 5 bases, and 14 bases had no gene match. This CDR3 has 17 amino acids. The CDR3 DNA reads TGTGCCAGCAGTTCTCCTTTACTAGCGGGAGGGCCGAAAGAGCAGTACTTC. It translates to CASSSPLLAGGPKEQYF.

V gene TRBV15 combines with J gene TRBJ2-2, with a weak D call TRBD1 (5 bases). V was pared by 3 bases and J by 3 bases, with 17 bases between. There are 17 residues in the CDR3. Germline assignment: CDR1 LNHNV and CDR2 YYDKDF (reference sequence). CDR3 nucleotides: TGTGCCACCAGCAGCTGGGCCGTGGGGCGATACACCGGGGAGCTGTTTTTT. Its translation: CATSSWAVGRYTGELFF. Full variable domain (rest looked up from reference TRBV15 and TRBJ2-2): DAMVIQNPRYQVTQFGKPVTLSCSQTLNHNVMYWYQQKSSQAPKLLFHYYDKDFNNEADTPDNFQSRRPNTSFCFLDIRSPGLGDTAMYLCATSSWAVGRYTGELFFGEGSRLTVL.

CDR3 sequence (DNA): TGTGCCAGCAGCGATGGAAGAGGGAAGACTGAAGCTTTCTTT. The encoded protein is CASSDGRGKTEAFF. This sequence joins TRBV9 and TRBJ1-1; D is unclear. The germline V gene encodes CDR1 SGDLS and CDR2 YYNGEE. There are 14 residues in the CDR3. The V end was cut by 3 bases, the J end by 5 bases, with 14 bases between.

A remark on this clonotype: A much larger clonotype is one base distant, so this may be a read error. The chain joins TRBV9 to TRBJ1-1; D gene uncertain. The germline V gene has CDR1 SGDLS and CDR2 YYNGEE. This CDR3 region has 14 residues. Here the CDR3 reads CASSVEGTYTGAFF. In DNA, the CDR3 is TGTGCCAGCAGCGTGGAAGGAACCTACACTGGAGCTTTCTTT.

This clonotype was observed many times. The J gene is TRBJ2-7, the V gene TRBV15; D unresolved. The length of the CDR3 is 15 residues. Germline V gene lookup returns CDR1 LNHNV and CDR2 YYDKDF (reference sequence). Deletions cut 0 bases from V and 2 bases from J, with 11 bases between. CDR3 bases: TGTGCCACCAGCAGAGAGGTCAGGAACACCTACGAGCAGTACTTC. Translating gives CATSREVRNTYEQYF.

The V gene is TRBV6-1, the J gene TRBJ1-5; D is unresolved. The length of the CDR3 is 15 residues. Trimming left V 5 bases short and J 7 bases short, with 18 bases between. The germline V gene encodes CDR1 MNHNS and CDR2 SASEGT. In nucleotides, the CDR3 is TGTGCCAGCAGTTACGCCCAATCGGGTACGCAGCCCCAGCATTTT. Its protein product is CASSYAQSGTQPQHF.

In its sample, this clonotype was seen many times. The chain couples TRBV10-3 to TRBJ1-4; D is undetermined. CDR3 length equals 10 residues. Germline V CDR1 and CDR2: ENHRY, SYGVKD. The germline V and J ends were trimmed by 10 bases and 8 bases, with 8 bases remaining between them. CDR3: CATQTEKLFF. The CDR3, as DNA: TGTGCCACCCAGACGGAAAAACTGTTTTTT.

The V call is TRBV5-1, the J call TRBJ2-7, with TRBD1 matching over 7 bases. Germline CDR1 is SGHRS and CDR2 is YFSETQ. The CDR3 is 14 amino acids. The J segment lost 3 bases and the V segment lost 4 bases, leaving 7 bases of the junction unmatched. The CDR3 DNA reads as TGCGCCAGCAGCACCCGGGACAGCTACTACGAGCAGTACTTC. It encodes CASSTRDSYYEQYF.

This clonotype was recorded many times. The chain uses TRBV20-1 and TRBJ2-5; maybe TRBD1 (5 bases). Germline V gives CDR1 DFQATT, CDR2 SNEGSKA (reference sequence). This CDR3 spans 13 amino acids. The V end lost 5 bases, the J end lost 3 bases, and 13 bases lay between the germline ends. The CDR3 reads CSARLQGKETQYF. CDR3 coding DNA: TGCAGTGCTCGCCTCCAGGGTAAAGAGACCCAGTACTTC.

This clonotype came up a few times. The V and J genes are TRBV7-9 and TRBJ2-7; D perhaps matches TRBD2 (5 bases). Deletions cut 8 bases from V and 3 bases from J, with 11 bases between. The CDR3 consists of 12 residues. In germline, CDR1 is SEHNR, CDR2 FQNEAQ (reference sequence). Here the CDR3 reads CASRGLHYEQYF. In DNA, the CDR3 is TGTGCCAGCCGCGGGCTCCACTACGAGCAGTACTTC.

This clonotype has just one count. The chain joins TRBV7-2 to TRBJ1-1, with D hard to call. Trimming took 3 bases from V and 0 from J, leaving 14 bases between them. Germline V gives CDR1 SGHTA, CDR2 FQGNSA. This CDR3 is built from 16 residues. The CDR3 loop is CASSFPSLPLNTEAFF. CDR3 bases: TGTGCCAGCAGCTTTCCCAGTTTACCGTTGAACACTGAAGCTTTCTTT.

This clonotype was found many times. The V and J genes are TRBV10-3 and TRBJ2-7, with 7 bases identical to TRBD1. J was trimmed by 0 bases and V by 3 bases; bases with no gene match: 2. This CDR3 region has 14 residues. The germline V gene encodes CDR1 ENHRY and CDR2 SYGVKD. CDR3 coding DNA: TGTGCCATCAGTGACAGGGGGATCTCCTACGAGCAGTACTTC. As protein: CAISDRGISYEQYF.

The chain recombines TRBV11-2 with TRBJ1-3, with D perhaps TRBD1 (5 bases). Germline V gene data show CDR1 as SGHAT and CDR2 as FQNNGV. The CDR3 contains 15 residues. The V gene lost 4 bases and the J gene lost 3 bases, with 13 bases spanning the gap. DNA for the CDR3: TGTGCCAGCAGCTCCAGGGCTATGATTGGAAACACCATATATTTT. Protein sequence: CASSSRAMIGNTIYF.

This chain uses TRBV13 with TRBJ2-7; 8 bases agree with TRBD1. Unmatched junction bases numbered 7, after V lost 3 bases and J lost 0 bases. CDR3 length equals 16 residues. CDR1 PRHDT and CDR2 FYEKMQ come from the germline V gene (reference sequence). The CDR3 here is CASSLGRGPSSYEQYF. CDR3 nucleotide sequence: TGTGCCAGCAGCTTGGGCAGGGGGCCGTCCTCCTACGAGCAGTACTTC. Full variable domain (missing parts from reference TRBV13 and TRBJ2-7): AAGVIQSPRHLIKEKRETATLKCYPIPRHDTVYWYQQGPGQDPQFLISFYEKMQSDKGSIPDRFSAQQFSDYHSELNMSSLELGDSALYFCASSLGRGPSSYEQYFGPGTRLTVT.

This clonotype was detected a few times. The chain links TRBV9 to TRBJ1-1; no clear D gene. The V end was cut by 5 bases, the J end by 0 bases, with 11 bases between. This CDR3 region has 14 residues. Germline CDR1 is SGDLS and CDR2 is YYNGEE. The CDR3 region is CASSYGRMNTEAFF. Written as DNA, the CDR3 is TGTGCCAGCAGTTACGGCAGGATGAACACTGAAGCTTTCTTT.

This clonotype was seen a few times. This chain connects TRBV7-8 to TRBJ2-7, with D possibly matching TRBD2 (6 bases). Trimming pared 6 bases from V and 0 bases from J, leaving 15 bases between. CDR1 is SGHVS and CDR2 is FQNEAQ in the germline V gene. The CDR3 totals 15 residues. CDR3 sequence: CASSPGPGDSYEQYF. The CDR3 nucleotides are TGTGCCAGCAGTCCGGGGCCGGGGGACTCCTACGAGCAGTACTTC.